A single sample gave rise to the 8 T cell receptor beta chains below, sequenced in a study of blood T cells in healthy people across ages (dated by TCRdb to between 2015 and 2017). Library preparation was by 5' RACE. Sequenced using an Illumina HiSeq 2500. The second PCR ran for roughly 7 to 12 cycles and used a J-beta primer mix along with a sample-barcoded 5' primer. TCRdb passed the public sequencing reads through fastp at Q25 and MiXCR, retaining productive beta sequences. Each record represents a unique CDR3 protein, reported with the most common genes and DNA among its rows. In all, the sample holds hundreds of thousands of distinct CDR3 sequences, and around 52% of those were seen once. The top ten clones comprise about 13% of the sample. Sequenced sample: blood. Source of these receptors: an elderly woman in good health.

This clonotype was seen ten or more times. The V gene is TRBV7-3, the J gene TRBJ2-3; D is ambiguous. Trimming removed 2 bases from V and 2 bases from J, with 11 bases in between. The CDR3 is made up of 15 amino acids. CDR1 SGHTA and CDR2 FQGTGA come from the germline V gene. The CDR3, as DNA: TGTGCCAGCAGCTTATACGGGTCTAACACAGATACGCAGTATTTT. This sequence encodes CASSLYGSNTDTQYF.

This clonotype was counted ten times or more. The chain carries TRBV5-1 and TRBJ2-5; TRBD2 is a possible D gene (5 bases). Germline lookup yields CDR1 SGHRS and CDR2 YFSETQ. With 0 bases removed from V and 4 bases from J, the gap between germline ends came to 13 bases. The CDR3 totals 15 residues. The CDR3 nucleotides read TGCGCCAGCAGCTTGGAGGTGGGAGTACGAGAGACCCAGTACTTC. This codes for CASSLEVGVRETQYF. Variable domain in full (rest from reference TRBV5-1 and TRBJ2-5): KAGVTQTPRYLIKTRGQQVTLSCSPISGHRSVSWYQQTPGQGLQFLFEYFSETQRNKGNFPGRFSGRQFSNSRSEMNVSTLELGDSALYLCASSLEVGVRETQYFGPGTRLLVL.

Details on this clonotype: This may be a read error: a much more frequent sequence differs by one nucleotide. The chain has TRBV7-9 and TRBJ2-1; D is undetermined. CDR3 length equals 15 residues. Germline V gene sequence: CDR1 SEHNR, CDR2 FQNEAQ (reference sequence). Between the trimmed V and J ends, which lost 1 base and 8 bases, there was a span of 15 bases. The CDR3 bases are TGTGCCAGCAGCTTAGTTCTGGGTTTGGGCTATGAGCAGTTCTTC. Amino acids: CASSLVLGLGYEQFF. The entire variable domain, with the rest obtained from reference TRBV7-9 and TRBJ2-1, is as follows: DTGVSQNPRHKITKRGQNVTFRCDPISEHNRLYWYRQTLGQGPEFLTYFQNEAQLEKSRLLSDRFSAERPKGSFSTLEIQRTEQGDSAMYLCASSLVLGLGYEQFFGPGTRLTVL.

The V call is TRBV5-1, the J call TRBJ1-5; 8 positions match TRBD1. Germline-derived CDR1 and CDR2 are SGHRS and YFSETQ. Germline trimming cut 0 bases from V and 5 bases from J; bases unmatched to any gene: 7. The CDR3 has 16 amino acids. CDR3 nucleotides: TGCGCCAGCAGCTTGGCCCCGACAGGGGCCGATCAGCCCCAGCATTTT. It yields the protein CASSLAPTGADQPQHF.

As to this clonotype: One base away lies a much larger clone, so this may be a sequencing read error. The V and J genes are TRBV7-2 and TRBJ2-4, with D unresolved. The CDR3 runs to 13 residues. The V end was cut by 1 base, the J end by 9 bases, with 10 bases between. Germline CDR1 and CDR2: SGHTA and FQGNSA. CDR3 sequence (DNA): TGTGCCAGCAGCTTAGTTAAGGAAGGCATTCAGTACTTC. Its protein is CASSLVKEGIQYF.

This clonotype has at least ten counts. J is TRBJ1-5 and V is TRBV20-1, with D unresolved. The CDR3 is made up of 13 amino acids. From germline, CDR1 is DFQATT and CDR2 SNEGSKA (reference sequence). V was clipped by 6 bases and J by 0 bases, with 9 bases between them. CDR3 in DNA: TGCAGTGCGGCTGCATTTAGCAATCAGCCCCAGCATTTT. Its translation: CSAAAFSNQPQHF.

A note on this clonotype: An end of the junction does not agree with germline; a read error may underlie this. The rearrangement uses TRBV4-1 and TRBJ2-2; TRBD2 might be the D (6 bases). The CDR3 runs to 14 residues. In germline, CDR1 is MGHRA, CDR2 YSYEKL. This CDR3 is CASNQLADTGELFF. The CDR3, as DNA: TGCGCCAGCAACCAACTAGCTGACACCGGGGAGCTGTTTTTT.

The chain couples TRBV10-3 to TRBJ2-7, with 12 positions matching TRBD1. Per the germline V gene, CDR1 is ENHRY and CDR2 is SYGVKD. After removal of 6 bases from V and 2 bases from J, the junction contained 5 bases not matched to a gene. The CDR3 runs 15 residues. This CDR3 is CAIRGQGARTYEQYF. The CDR3 nucleotides are TGTGCCATCAGGGGACAGGGGGCGAGAACCTACGAGCAGTACTTC.